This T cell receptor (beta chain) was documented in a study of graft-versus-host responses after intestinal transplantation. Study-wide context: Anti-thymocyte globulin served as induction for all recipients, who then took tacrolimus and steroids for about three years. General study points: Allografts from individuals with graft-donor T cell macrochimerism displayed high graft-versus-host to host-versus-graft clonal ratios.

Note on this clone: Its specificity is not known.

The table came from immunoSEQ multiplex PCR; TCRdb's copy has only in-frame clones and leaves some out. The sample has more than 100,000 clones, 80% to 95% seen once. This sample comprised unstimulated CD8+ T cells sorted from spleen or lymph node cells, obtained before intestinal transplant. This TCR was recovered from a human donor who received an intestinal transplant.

CDR3 nucleotide sequence: TGTGCCAGCAGCGGGCGGGGGGCGCATGGCTACACCTTC. Translated: CASSGRGAHGYTF. This chain uses TRBV9 with TRBJ1-2, with D perhaps matching TRBD1 (6 bases). CDR3 length: 13 amino acids. Trimming took off 3 bases at V and 6 bases at J, with 12 bases between the two ends. The germline V gene encodes CDR1 SGDLS and CDR2 YYNGEE.